Sequencing of this T cell receptor (beta chain) was carried out in a study of beta chain features in type 1 diabetes. What was sequenced were expressed TCRB transcripts, since all of the isolated RNA had been reverse transcribed. Generated by immunoSEQ multiplex PCR, the TCRdb table keeps only in-frame clones and is missing some. The repertoire consists of fewer than 400,000 clones, with approximately 9.9% occurring once and the leading ten covering 1%. This clone occurred a few times. Its antigen is unknown. The ends were cut back, 6 bases at V and 2 bases at J, with 6 bases in the middle. This CDR3 region has 12 residues. Germline CDR1 ENHRY, CDR2 SYGVKD. Points from the study as a whole: PCR might preferentially amplify shorter templates, equally in patients and controls. Across all four CD4+ subsets, people with type 1 diabetes showed modestly shorter TCRB CDR3s.

The chain is built from TRBV10-3 and TRBJ2-3, with TRBD1 as a possible D gene (5 bases). Material for sequencing was central memory CD4+ T cells from blood. The TCR comes from a man aged 30-40 years with type 1 diabetes. The CDR3 region is CAIRDNTDTQYF. Written as DNA, the CDR3 is TGTGCCATCAGGGACAACACAGATACGCAGTATTTT.